These T cell receptor beta chains were read from a single sample in a study of blood T cell repertoires in COVID-19. The method was immunoSEQ multiplex PCR; TCRdb's version includes in-frame clones alone and lacks a portion of them. The sample yields 55,000 to 80,000 clones, roughly four fifths seen once. The sample taken for sequencing was peripheral blood. Every receptor here comes from a man in his sixties with acute or convalescent COVID-19. Each CDR3 is given with its conserved first and last residue. The D gene is left open where the match is weak. Expanded clones are given a class, and other clones once, few, many or no size at all.

TRBJ1-6 | TRBV5-6 | NA | NA | TGTGCCAGCAGCCAATTACAGAGACCCCTCCACTTT | CASSQLQRPLHF
TRBJ2-1 | TRBV7-2 | NA | NA | TGTGCCAGCAGCCAGGGGACGGCTAAATCCTACAATGAGCAGTTCTTC | CASSQGTAKSYNEQFF
TRBJ1-2 | TRBV6-4 | once | NA | TGTGCCAGCAGTCCCCAGGGGAACTCTAACTATGGCTACACCTTC | CASSPQGNSNYGYTF
TRBJ1-2 | TRBV19 | few | NA | TGTGCCAGTAGTATAAACAGTGCTAACTATGGCTACACCTTC | CASSINSANYGYTF
TRBJ2-1 | TRBV5-4 | NA | TRBD2 | TGTGCCAGCAGCACGACTAGCGGCATTTACAATGAGCAGTTCTTC | CASSTTSGIYNEQFF
TRBJ2-2 | TRBV3-1/TRBV3-2 | NA | NA | TGTGCCAGCAGCCCCATCGTGAGTATCGGGGAGCTGTTTTTT | CASSPIVSIGELFF
TRBJ1-2 | TRBV6-2/TRBV6-3 | few | TRBD1 | TGTGCCAGCAGTTACTCCGGGACAGGGTTAGGCTACACCTTC | CASSYSGTGLGYTF
TRBJ1-1 | TRBV2 | NA | NA | TGTGCCGGAAACAGGGTCCCGAACACTGAAGCTTTCTTT | CAGNRVPNTEAFF
TRBJ2-7 | TRBV4-1 | NA | NA | TGCGCCAGCAGCCAATGGGAGGCGAGCTCCTACGAGCAGTACTTC | CASSQWEASSYEQYF
TRBJ2-3 | TRBV14 | NA | NA | TGTGCCAGCAGCCAAGATTGGGGCAATACGCAGTATTTT | CASSQDWGNTQYF
TRBJ2-3 | TRBV28 | NA | NA | TGTGCCAGCAGGATGGGGTGGGGTGCGGGAGATACGCAGTATTTT | CASRMGWGAGDTQYF
TRBJ2-5 | TRBV15 | NA | TRBD1 | TGTGCCACCAGCAAGGCGGGACAGGGGTTCCAAGAGACCCAGTACTTC | CATSKAGQGFQETQYF
TRBJ1-1 | TRBV4-1 | NA | NA | TGCGCCAGCAGCCGAAGGGAGGGGGGAACGAACACTGAAGCTTTCTTT | CASSRREGGTNTEAFF
TRBJ2-3 | TRBV4-2 | few | TRBD2 | TGTGCCAGCAGCCTACAGTCCCTACTAGCGGGACGACTCCCAGATACGCAGTATTTT | CASSLQSLLAGRLPDTQYF
TRBJ1-5 | TRBV6-6 | NA | TRBD1 | TGTGCCAGCAGTGGGGGGACAGGGGATCAGCCCCAGCATTTT | CASSGGTGDQPQHF
TRBJ2-2 | TRBV5-1 | NA | TRBD1 | TGCGCCAGCAGCTTGAAAGGGGGCAACACCGGGGAGCTGTTTTTT | CASSLKGGNTGELFF
TRBJ1-5 | TRBV2 | NA | TRBD1 | TGTGCCAGCAGTACACCGGGACAGGGCCAGCCCCAGCATTTT | CASSTPGQGQPQHF
TRBJ1-1 | TRBV27 | NA | NA | TGTGCCAGCAGTTTCGGGGTCACTGAAGCTTTCTTT | CASSFGVTEAFF
TRBJ2-2 | TRBV19 | NA | NA | TGTGCCAGTAACCTAGGGGGTGCGAACACCGGGGAGCTGTTTTTT | CASNLGGANTGELFF
TRBJ2-5 | TRBV7-2 | many | NA | TGTGCCAGCAGCCTTAGCGGAACAGACCAAGAGACCCAGTACTTC | CASSLSGTDQETQYF
TRBJ2-4 | TRBV9 | NA | TRBD1 | TGTGCCAGCCCAGGGGACAGGGGGGGTTCCAAAAACATTCAGTACTTC | CASPGDRGGSKNIQYF
TRBJ1-2 | TRBV6-5 | NA | NA | TGTGCCACCAAAGGTGGAGGCGCGAATGGCTACACCTTC | CATKGGGANGYTF
TRBJ1-5 | TRBV27 | NA | TRBD1 | TGTGCCAGCAGTTTACTGGGGACAGGACTCAATCAGCCCCAGCATTTT | CASSLLGTGLNQPQHF
TRBJ1-1 | TRBV27 | NA | NA | TGTGCCAGCAGTTTATCGAGACATCCGAACACTGAAGCTTTCTTT | CASSLSRHPNTEAFF
TRBJ1-1 | TRBV24-1 | NA | NA | TGTGCCACCAGTGACAACCCCGGCACTGAAGCTTTCTTT | CATSDNPGTEAFF
TRBJ2-5 | TRBV6-1 | NA | TRBD2 | TGTGCCAGCAGTGAAGAGTCGCGAAGGACTAGCGGGAGGGCCCGAGAGACCCAGTACTTC | CASSEESRRTSGRARETQYF
TRBJ2-7 | TRBV6-2/TRBV6-3 | NA | NA | TGTGCCAGCAGTCCCGTCCCATCGCGAGGGCTTAGCTCCTACGAGCAGTACTTC | CASSPVPSRGLSSYEQYF
TRBJ2-1 | TRBV7-9 | NA | TRBD2 | TGTGCCAGCAGCTTAGTAGCGGGAGTCAATGAGCAGTTCTTC | CASSLVAGVNEQFF
TRBJ1-1 | TRBV5-1 | NA | NA | TGCGCCAGCAGCACCCGACAGACCACTGAAGCTTTCTTT | CASSTRQTTEAFF
TRBJ1-5 | TRBV10-3 | NA | TRBD1 | TGTGCCACCACCGGGACAGGGGGACAGCCCCAGCATTTT | CATTGTGGQPQHF
TRBJ2-7 | TRBV5-1 | NA | NA | TGCGCCAGCAGCTTGGCTCCCACTAGGTACGAGCAGTACTTC | CASSLAPTRYEQYF
TRBJ2-2 | TRBV19 | NA | TRBD1 | TGTGCCAGTAGTATCTCCTTGGACAGGGCCACCGGGGAGCTGTTTTTT | CASSISLDRATGELFF
TRBJ2-3 | TRBV28 | NA | TRBD1 | TGTGCCAGCAGTTTGATGGTCGGACAGGGCCGGGGTACGCAGTATTTT | CASSLMVGQGRGTQYF
TRBJ2-2 | TRBV19 | NA | NA | TGTGCGGGGCTAGGCGCGGCCGGGGAGCTGTTTTTT | CAGLGAAGELFF
TRBJ2-7 | TRBV20-1 | NA | NA | TGCAGTGTCGGGTCGTCCTACGAGCAGTACTTC | CSVGSSYEQYF
TRBJ1-2 | TRBV28 | NA | NA | TGTGCCAGCAGTTTCCGGACAAGAAGTGGCTACACCTTC | CASSFRTRSGYTF
TRBJ2-7 | TRBV4-2 | NA | NA | TGTGCCAGCAGCCAAGAATTAAGCGACTCCTACGAGCAGTACTTC | CASSQELSDSYEQYF
TRBJ2-5 | TRBV7-8 | NA | TRBD1 | TGTGCCAGCAGAACCCGGGACAGGGTGGGTGAGACCCAGTACTTC | CASRTRDRVGETQYF
TRBJ2-3 | TRBV20-1 | once | NA | TGCAGTGCCAGTTCAGGGGGCACAGATACGCAGTATTTT | CSASSGGTDTQYF
TRBJ1-1 | TRBV14 | once | NA | TGTGCCAGCAGCCAAGTTTATTCGGGCACTGAAGCTTTCTTT | CASSQVYSGTEAFF
TRBJ2-5 | TRBV20-1 | NA | TRBD2 | TGCAGTGCTAGTCCACCAGCGGGAGCGGGGGAGACCCAGTACTTC | CSASPPAGAGETQYF
TRBJ1-5 | TRBV11-2 | NA | TRBD1 | TGTGCCAGCAGCTTAACAGGGGGTCAGCCCCAGCATTTT | CASSLTGGQPQHF
TRBJ1-2 | TRBV6-5 | NA | TRBD1 | TGTGCCAGCATCCCCCCCGGACAGGGGTGGAATGGCTACACCTTC | CASIPPGQGWNGYTF